This T cell receptor beta chain was obtained from a study of cytomegalovirus exposure and HLA in healthy donors. In the study overall: It was reported in a later analysis that the 120 validation repertoires used the same platform as the approximately 670 first-cohort repertoires. Study-level findings and limits: Three CMV-associated chains proved CMV antigen-specific in vitro.

TCRdb keeps only in-frame clones here, not all; method: immunoSEQ multiplex PCR. The sample lists tens of thousands of clones; more than 70% were seen once. Turning to this clone: What it binds is not known.

The receptor comes from a young woman in good health and CMV-seropositive. What was sequenced was PBMCs.

CDR3 sequence reads: CASSRLAGGNTDTQYF. CDR3 DNA sequence: TGTGCCAGCAGCAGACTAGCGGGGGGAAATACAGATACGCAGTATTTT. The V gene is TRBV7-2, the J gene TRBJ2-3; 13 nucleotides align to TRBD2. Germline lookup yields CDR1 SGHTA and CDR2 FQGNSA. CDR3 size: 16 residues. V shed 5 bases and J 3 bases; nucleotides not matched to a gene: 5.